Below, 27 T cell receptor beta chains from the same sample are listed, as sequenced in a study of vaccination effects on CD4 cells after COVID-19. Antigen-specific CD4+ T cells expanded by the ViraFEST assay with viral peptide pools were then sequenced. Researchers isolated CD4+ T cells once less than 13 days of culture had elapsed. The person's infection with SARS-CoV-2, confirmed by PCR, took place between March and December 2020. This table comes from immunoSEQ multiplex PCR, and its TCRdb copy is limited to in-frame clones, with some not included. The profile shows about 45,000 clones, more than 60% of them singletons. Antigens for these TCRs are unknown. The sequencing used CD4+ T cells from PBMCs cultured with a peptide pool, collected before COVID-19 vaccination. Receptors were obtained from a human donor who had a prior SARS-CoV-2 infection.

Only a few counts were recorded for this clone. The genes are TRBV7-9 and TRBJ2-7, with D uncertain. CDR1 and CDR2 from the germline V gene are SEHNR and FQNEAQ (reference sequence). The CDR3 is 14 residues long. V lost 5 bases and J lost 3, with 14 bases in between. CDR3 loop: CASSGMWANYEQYF. The CDR3 nucleotides are TGTGCCAGCAGCGGGATGTGGGCGAACTACGAGCAGTACTTC.

The V call is TRBV6-5, the J call TRBJ2-7; TRBD1 agrees at 8 bases. The CDR3 has 13 amino acids. Germline V gene lookup returns CDR1 MNHEY and CDR2 SVGAGI. V shed 6 bases, J shed 4 bases, and the junction held 5 bases outside the gene matches. The CDR3 sequence is CASRRQGPYEQYF. The CDR3 region has the DNA TGTGCCAGCAGAAGACAGGGGCCTTACGAGCAGTACTTC.

The V and J genes are TRBV5-6 and TRBJ2-7; 11 bases agree with TRBD2. Unmatched junction bases numbered 13, after V lost 6 bases and J lost 2 bases. CDR3 size: 17 residues. The germline V gene encodes CDR1 SGHDT and CDR2 YYEEEE. The CDR3 nucleotides are TGTGCCAGCACCTTTTGGGGGAGACTAGCGGGAACCTACGAGCAGTACTTC. It specifies CASTFWGRLAGTYEQYF.

The chain is built from TRBV6-2 or TRBV6-3 and TRBJ2-5; 14 positions match TRBD2. The CDR3 runs 19 residues. Germline CDR1 is MNHEY and CDR2 is SVGEGT. Trimming removed 3 bases from V and 1 base from J; junction bases left unmatched: 10. Here the CDR3 DNA reads TGTGCCAGCAGTTATTCCAGACTAGCGGGAGGGCATCCCCAAGAGACCCAGTACTTC. It translates to CASSYSRLAGGHPQETQYF.

The chain combines TRBV2 with TRBJ2-5; TRBD1 matches at 7 bases. V trimming: 9 bases; J trimming: 4 bases; junction bases outside the gene matches: 8. The CDR3 extends over 13 amino acids. From germline, CDR1 is SNHLY and CDR2 FYNNEI. The CDR3 spells CARQGQSRETQYF. The CDR3 region has the DNA TGTGCCAGACAGGGACAGAGTCGAGAGACCCAGTACTTC.

The chain uses TRBV21-1 and TRBJ1-2; TRBD1, the table's D call, was not compared with the DNA. TRBV21-1 is a pseudogene. This CDR3 has 13 residues. DNA for the CDR3: TGTGCCAGCAGGGCAGGGGTAGTAGGTGGCTACACCTTC. Its translation is CASRAGVVGGYTF.

The chain carries TRBV5-1 and TRBJ2-7; D is ambiguous. In germline, CDR1 is SGHRS, CDR2 YFSETQ. This CDR3 region has 14 residues. V was clipped by 0 bases and J by 0 bases, with 7 bases between them. The chain's CDR3 is CASSLDPSSYEQYF. CDR3 DNA: TGCGCCAGCAGCTTGGACCCTAGCTCCTACGAGCAGTACTTC.

The chain recombines TRBV10-2 with TRBJ2-7; 14 nucleotides align to TRBD2. The J segment lost 2 bases and the V segment lost 5 bases, leaving 20 bases of the junction unmatched. The germline CDR1 and CDR2 sequences are WSHSY and SAAADI. CDR3 length equals 21 residues. CDR3 residues: CASSLNPGTSGGYSRPYEQYF. Written as DNA, the CDR3 is TGCGCCAGCAGTTTGAACCCCGGGACTAGCGGGGGATACTCACGGCCCTACGAGCAGTACTTC.

The gene calls are TRBV6-2 or TRBV6-3 and TRBJ2-6; D could derive from TRBD1 or TRBD2 (5 bases each). Germline CDR1 and CDR2: MNHEY and SVGEGT. This CDR3 region has 17 residues. V gave up 2 bases and J gave up 4 bases, with 15 bases separating them. CDR3 sequence: CASSYPSWGRGANVLTF. The CDR3 nucleotides read TGTGCCAGCAGTTACCCGTCATGGGGGAGAGGGGCCAACGTCCTGACTTTC.

The genes are TRBV5-1 and TRBJ1-1; no clear D gene. This CDR3 has 14 residues. Trimming removed 4 bases at V and 1 base at J, with 11 bases between. Germline assignment: CDR1 SGHRS and CDR2 YFSETQ. The CDR3 DNA reads TGCGCCAGCAGCCTGGACCGCCGGAACACTGAAGCTTTCTTT. It encodes CASSLDRRNTEAFF.

This sequence joins TRBV6-2 or TRBV6-3 and TRBJ2-3; D uncertain. V shed 5 bases and J shed 3 bases, with 6 bases lying between them. CDR1 is MNHEY and CDR2 is SVGEGT in the germline V gene. This CDR3 is 12 amino acids long. The CDR3 sequence is CASSGATDTQYF. CDR3 in DNA: TGTGCCAGCAGTGGTGCGACAGATACGCAGTATTTT.

The rearrangement joins TRBV4-2 to TRBJ2-7, with 9 bases lining up with TRBD1. From germline, CDR1 is LGHNA and CDR2 YNFKEQ. With V trimmed by 1 base and J by 6 bases, 4 bases remained unmatched. The length of the CDR3 is 14 residues. CDR3 residues: CASSQGPTGGEQYF. In DNA, the CDR3 is TGTGCCAGCAGCCAAGGGCCGACAGGGGGCGAGCAGTACTTC.

The gene calls are TRBV6-5 and TRBJ1-4, with TRBD1 as a possible D gene (6 bases). CDR3 length: 14 residues. Germline V lookup: CDR1 MNHEY, CDR2 SVGAGI. V shed 6 bases and J shed 2 bases, with 10 bases lying between them. In DNA form, the CDR3 reads TGTGCCAGCAGCCGACAGGTGACTAATGAAAAACTGTTTTTT. Encoded protein: CASSRQVTNEKLFF.

This clone showed up just once. The rearrangement uses TRBV11-3 and TRBJ2-2; 9 nucleotides match TRBD1. Trimming cost V 5 bases and J 4 bases; bases outside gene matches: 5. Germline V gene lookup returns CDR1 SGHNT and CDR2 YENEEA. The CDR3 spans 15 residues. As DNA, the CDR3 is TGTGCCAGCAGCCCTGGACAGGGGAGCACCGGGGAGCTGTTTTTT. Its protein is CASSPGQGSTGELFF.

The genes are TRBV3-1 (or the pseudogene TRBV3-2) and TRBJ1-1; 7 nucleotides align to TRBD1. The germline V gene has CDR1 LGHDT and CDR2 YNNKEL (reference sequence). The CDR3 covers 18 residues. V gave up 2 bases and J gave up 8 bases; unmatched junction bases: 20. CDR3 sequence (DNA): TGTGCCAGCAGCCAAAGGACAGGAAATATTGGGCAAAGACACGAAGCTTTCTTT. Translated, it gives CASSQRTGNIGQRHEAFF.

The genes are TRBV9 and TRBJ1-3, with 10 positions matching TRBD1. With 3 bases clipped from V and 2 bases from J, the junction kept 17 bases outside the gene matches. Looked up from germline, CDR1 is SGDLS and CDR2 is YYNGEE. CDR3 length equals 20 residues. CDR3 nucleotide sequence: TGTGCCAGCAGCGAAGACAGGGGGCGCCTCGGGTTTCGCGCTGGAAACACCATATATTTT. Encoded protein: CASSEDRGRLGFRAGNTIYF.

The chain is built from TRBV7-8 and TRBJ2-1; 7 positions match TRBD1. This CDR3 comprises 15 residues. J gave up 2 bases and V 6 bases, and 7 bases lay outside the gene matches. Germline V gene lookup returns CDR1 SGHVS and CDR2 FQNEAQ. The CDR3 region has the DNA TGTGCCAGCAGTTCAGGACAGGCAGCCTACAATGAGCAGTTCTTC. Translation gives CASSSGQAAYNEQFF.

V and J are TRBV5-1 and TRBJ2-1; D remains ambiguous. CDR1 is SGHRS, CDR2 YFSETQ, per germline. Trimming left V 0 bases short and J 6 bases short, with 13 bases between. The CDR3 is 15 amino acids. The chain's CDR3 is CASSLAPGSGNEQFF. Written as DNA, the CDR3 is TGCGCCAGCAGCTTGGCCCCGGGTTCGGGCAATGAGCAGTTCTTC.

The chain combines TRBV5-1 with TRBJ1-3; a possible D gene is TRBD1 (5 bases). CDR1 is SGHRS and CDR2 is YFSETQ in the germline V gene. The CDR3 length is 15 residues. V was shortened by 0 bases and J by 4 bases, with 11 bases between the two germline ends. In DNA form, the CDR3 reads TGCGCCAGCAGCTTGGGCAGGGCACTAGGAAACACCATATATTTT. Amino acid sequence: CASSLGRALGNTIYF.

The chain carries TRBV9 and TRBJ2-1, with 11 positions matching TRBD1. The junction had 1 base not matched to a gene; V was cut back by 2 bases and J by 3 bases. CDR3 length equals 15 residues. The germline V gene has CDR1 SGDLS and CDR2 YYNGEE. The CDR3 region is CASSVDRGLYNEQFF. DNA of the CDR3: TGTGCCAGCAGCGTGGACAGGGGGCTCTACAATGAGCAGTTCTTC.

The chain carries TRBV18 and TRBJ1-2, with D perhaps matching TRBD1 (5 bases). Per germline, CDR1 KGHSH and CDR2 LQKENI. The CDR3 runs 13 residues. Trimming removed 6 bases at V and 4 bases at J, with 12 bases between. CDR3 in DNA: TGTGCCAGCTCCCTTGACAGCAGCTATGGCTACACCTTC. Amino acids: CASSLDSSYGYTF.

This clone is a singleton in its sample. The rearrangement uses TRBV10-2 and TRBJ1-2, with 7 bases fitting TRBD1. Germline CDR1 reads WSHSY; CDR2 reads SAAADI. The ends lost 6 bases at V and 3 bases at J; junction bases unmatched: 4. The CDR3 sequence is 13 residues long. CDR3 loop: CASRRDRHYGYTF. CDR3 nucleotides: TGCGCCAGCAGGAGGGACAGACACTATGGCTACACCTTC.

The table lists this clone with a count of one. The J gene is TRBJ2-2, the V gene TRBV24-1; 9 nucleotides align to TRBD2. Per germline, CDR1 KGHDR and CDR2 SFDVKD. Losses at the gene ends were 5 bases for V and 0 bases for J; bases not matched to a gene: 21. CDR3 size: 22 residues. CDR3 coding DNA: TGTGCCACCAGTGCTTGGCTAGCGGGGCGAAGAATATTCCGATCGAACACCGGGGAGCTGTTTTTT. As protein: CATSAWLAGRRIFRSNTGELFF.

This sequence joins TRBV19 and TRBJ1-5, with 7 nucleotides matching TRBD1. V was pared by 7 bases and J by 6 bases, with 15 bases of the junction left unmatched. This CDR3 has 16 amino acids. Germline V gene lookup returns CDR1 LNHDA and CDR2 SQIVND (reference sequence). CDR3 in DNA: TGTGCCAGTACTTTCCGACAGGGACCTTCGGGTCAGCCCCAGCATTTT. It specifies CASTFRQGPSGQPQHF. Complete variable domain (other parts from reference TRBV19 and TRBJ1-5): DGGITQSPKYLFRKEGQNVTLSCEQNLNHDAMYWYRQDPGQGLRLIYYSQIVNDFQKGDIAEGYSVSREKKESFPLTVTSAQKNPTAFYLCASTFRQGPSGQPQHFGDGTRLSIL.

The chain uses TRBV28 and TRBJ2-5; TRBD2 agrees at 7 bases. This CDR3 is 14 amino acids long. CDR1 and CDR2 (germline): MDHEN, SYDVKM. V lost 5 bases and J lost 1; bases outside the gene matches: 4. CDR3 amino acids: CASSPAGPQETQYF. The CDR3 nucleotides are TGTGCCAGCAGTCCAGCGGGGCCCCAAGAGACCCAGTACTTC.

The CDR3 here is CASSLTRRVVYQPQHF. In DNA form, the CDR3 reads TGTGCCAGCAGCTTGACAAGGAGGGTCGTTTATCAGCCCCAGCATTTT. This chain connects TRBV2 to TRBJ1-5; D uncertain. This CDR3 comprises 16 residues. CDR1 SNHLY and CDR2 FYNNEI come from the germline V gene. Trimming took 6 bases from V and 5 from J, leaving 20 bases between them.

J is TRBJ2-7 and V is TRBV28; possible D gene TRBD1, 6 bases. The V gene's germline CDR1 is MDHEN and CDR2 SYDVKM. The length of the CDR3 is 13 residues. The V end was cut by 9 bases, the J end by 3 bases, with 15 bases between. Here the CDR3 reads CASKIPRGYEQYF. The CDR3 bases are TGTGCCAGTAAGATCCCCAGGGGCTACGAGCAGTACTTC.